This T cell receptor (beta chain) stems from a study of cytomegalovirus exposure and HLA in healthy donors. Regarding the study as a whole: Sequence variants that were highly shared formed a cluster that was likely a sequencing artifact. TCR beta V segments were, for the most part, productive about 87% or about 30% of the time in an earlier analysis. By a later analysis, the bulk of CMV-associated TCR beta chains appeared HLA-restricted.

With respect to this clone: The antigen is undetermined.

The length of the CDR3 is 15 residues. The V gene end was trimmed by 2 bases and the J gene end by 5 bases; junction bases not matched to a gene: 6. Germline V lookup: CDR1 SEHNR, CDR2 FQNEAQ (reference sequence). In the PCR, 60 Vbeta and 13 Jbeta primers were used. Here immunoSEQ multiplex PCR was the method, and the copy in TCRdb shows in-frame clones only, minus some. The sample comprises more than 85,000 clones, around 76% of which are singletons, and 10% rests with the top ten. The receptor comes from a man aged 30-40 years in good health and CMV-seropositive. Sequencing was performed on PBMCs. The rearrangement links TRBV7-9 to TRBJ2-7; TRBD2 matches at 10 bases. As DNA, the CDR3 is TGTGCCAGCAGCTTATCGAGCGGGGGGGCACACGAGCAGTACTTC. Translating it yields CASSLSSGGAHEQYF. Using reference TRBV7-9 and TRBJ2-7 for the parts outside the CDR3, the full variable domain is DTGVSQNPRHKITKRGQNVTFRCDPISEHNRLYWYRQTLGQGPEFLTYFQNEAQLEKSRLLSDRFSAERPKGSFSTLEIQRTEQGDSAMYLCASSLSSGGAHEQYFGPGTRLTVT.